This TCR beta chain was observed in a study of T cell responses to AZD1222 COVID-19 vaccine. General study points: After two AZD1222 doses, spike-specific TCR breadth and depth rose versus day 0. The study sampled repertoires only after the peak T cell response.

Germline CDR1 and CDR2: SNHLY and FYNNEI. The ends were cut back, 7 bases at V and 10 bases at J, with 22 bases in the middle. The CDR3 covers 15 residues. Repertoires were generated with immunoSEQ multiplex PCR, while TCRdb's copy carries only in-frame clones and drops some. The sample lists under 200,000 clones, about 94% seen once, with roughly 9.8% in the top ten. Worth noting for this clone: As yet, its antigen is unknown.

The chain is built from TRBV2 and TRBJ2-2; D possibly corresponds to TRBD2 (7 bases). The sequences come from peripheral blood, collected on day 0 of AZD1222 vaccination. The receptor's source is an adult in good health. The CDR3 protein is CASTQGGAGREELFF. The CDR3 DNA reads as TGTGCCAGCACTCAAGGGGGGGCAGGACGGGAGGAGCTGTTTTTT.